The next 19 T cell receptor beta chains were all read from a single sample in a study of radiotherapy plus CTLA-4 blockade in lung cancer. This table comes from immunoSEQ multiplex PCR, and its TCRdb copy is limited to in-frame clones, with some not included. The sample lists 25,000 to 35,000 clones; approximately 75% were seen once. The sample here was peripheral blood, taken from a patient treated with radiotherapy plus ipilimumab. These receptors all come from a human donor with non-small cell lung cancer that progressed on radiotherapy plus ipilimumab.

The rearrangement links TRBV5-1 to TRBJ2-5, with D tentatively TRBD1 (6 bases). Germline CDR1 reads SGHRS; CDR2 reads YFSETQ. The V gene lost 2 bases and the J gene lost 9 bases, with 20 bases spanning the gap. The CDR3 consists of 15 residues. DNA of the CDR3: TGCGCCAGCAGCTTTGCGACTACTCCCCCAGGGGCCCAGTACTTC. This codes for CASSFATTPPGAQYF.

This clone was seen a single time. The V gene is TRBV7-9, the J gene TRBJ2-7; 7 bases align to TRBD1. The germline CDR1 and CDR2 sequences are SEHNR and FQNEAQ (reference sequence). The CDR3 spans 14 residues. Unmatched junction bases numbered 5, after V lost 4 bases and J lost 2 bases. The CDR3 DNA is TGTGCCAGCAGCTCCACTCAGGGGGCCTACGAGCAGTACTTC. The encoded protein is CASSSTQGAYEQYF.

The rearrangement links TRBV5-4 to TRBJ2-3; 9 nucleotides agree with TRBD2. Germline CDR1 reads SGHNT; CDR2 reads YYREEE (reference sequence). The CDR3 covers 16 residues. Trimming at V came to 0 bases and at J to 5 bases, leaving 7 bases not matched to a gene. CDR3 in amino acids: CASSLGAGGPGDTQYF. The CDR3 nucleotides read TGTGCCAGCAGCTTGGGGGCGGGGGGGCCGGGAGATACGCAGTATTTT.

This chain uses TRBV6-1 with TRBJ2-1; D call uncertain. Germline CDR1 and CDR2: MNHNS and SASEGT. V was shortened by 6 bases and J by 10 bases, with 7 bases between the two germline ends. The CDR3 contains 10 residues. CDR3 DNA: TGTGCCAGCAGGGAGTACGAGCAGTTCTTC. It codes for CASREYEQFF.

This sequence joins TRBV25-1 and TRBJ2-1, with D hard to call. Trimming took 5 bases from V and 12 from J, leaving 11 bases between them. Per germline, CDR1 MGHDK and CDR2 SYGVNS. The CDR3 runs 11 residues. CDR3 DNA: TGTGCCAGCAGTCTCCTTGAGCTGCAGTTCTTC. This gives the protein CASSLLELQFF. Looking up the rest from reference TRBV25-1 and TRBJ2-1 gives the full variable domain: EADIYQTPRYLVIGTGKKITLECSQTMGHDKMYWYQQDPGMELHLIHYSYGVNSTEKGDLSSESTVSRIRTEHFPLTLESARPSHTSQYLCASSLLELQFFGPGTRLTVL.

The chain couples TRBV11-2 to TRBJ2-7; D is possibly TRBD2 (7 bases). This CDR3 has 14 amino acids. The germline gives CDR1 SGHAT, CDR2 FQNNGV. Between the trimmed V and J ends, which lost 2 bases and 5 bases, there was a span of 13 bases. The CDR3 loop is CASSLRGGPNEQYF. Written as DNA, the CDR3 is TGTGCCAGCAGCTTACGCGGGGGCCCTAACGAGCAGTACTTC.

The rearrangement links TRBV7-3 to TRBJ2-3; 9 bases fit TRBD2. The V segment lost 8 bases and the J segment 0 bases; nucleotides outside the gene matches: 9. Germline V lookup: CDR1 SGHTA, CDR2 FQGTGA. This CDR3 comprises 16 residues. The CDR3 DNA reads TGTGCCAGCTTTGGGACTAGCTTTGCAAGCACAGATACGCAGTATTTT. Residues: CASFGTSFASTDTQYF.

The CDR3 is CASRSDSLNSYEQYF. The CDR3, as DNA: TGTGCCAGTAGATCGGACAGTCTAAACTCCTACGAGCAGTACTTC. This chain joins TRBV19 and TRBJ2-7; possible D gene TRBD1, 6 bases. Germline V gives CDR1 LNHDA, CDR2 SQIVND (reference sequence). The CDR3 runs to 15 residues. V shed 6 bases and J shed 0 bases, with 15 bases lying between them. Based on the CDR3 plus reference TRBV19 and TRBJ2-7, the full variable domain is DGGITQSPKYLFRKEGQNVTLSCEQNLNHDAMYWYRQDPGQGLRLIYYSQIVNDFQKGDIAEGYSVSREKKESFPLTVTSAQKNPTAFYLCASRSDSLNSYEQYFGPGTRLTVT.

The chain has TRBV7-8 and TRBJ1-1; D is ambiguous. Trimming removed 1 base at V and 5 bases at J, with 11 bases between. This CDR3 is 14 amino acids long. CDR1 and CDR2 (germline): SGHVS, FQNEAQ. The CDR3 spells CASSLDPTGTEAFF. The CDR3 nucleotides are TGTGCCAGCAGCTTAGACCCCACGGGGACTGAAGCTTTCTTT. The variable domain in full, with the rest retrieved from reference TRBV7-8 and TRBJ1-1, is GAGVSQSPRYKVAKRGQDVALRCDPISGHVSLFWYQQALGQGPEFLTYFQNEAQLDKSGLPSDRFFAERPEGSVSTLKIQRTQQEDSAVYLCASSLDPTGTEAFFGQGTRLTVV.

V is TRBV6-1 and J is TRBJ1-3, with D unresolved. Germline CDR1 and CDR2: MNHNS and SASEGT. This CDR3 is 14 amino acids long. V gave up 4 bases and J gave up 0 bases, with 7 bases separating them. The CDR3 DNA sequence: TGTGCCAGCAGTGGACACATCTCTGGAAACACCATATATTTT. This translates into CASSGHISGNTIYF.

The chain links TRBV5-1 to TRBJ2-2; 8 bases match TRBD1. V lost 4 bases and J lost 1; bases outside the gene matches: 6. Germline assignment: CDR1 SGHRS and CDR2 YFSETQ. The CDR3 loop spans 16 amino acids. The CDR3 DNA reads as TGCGCCAGCAGCCTGGAAACAGGGGGGAACACCGGGGAGCTGTTTTTT. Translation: CASSLETGGNTGELFF.

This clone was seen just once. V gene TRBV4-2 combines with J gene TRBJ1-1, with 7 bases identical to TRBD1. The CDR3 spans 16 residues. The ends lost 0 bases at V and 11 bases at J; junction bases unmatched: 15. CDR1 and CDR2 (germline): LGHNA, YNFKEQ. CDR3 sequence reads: CASSQEYRGPALRAFF. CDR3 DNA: TGTGCCAGCAGCCAAGAATATAGGGGGCCGGCGCTCCGGGCTTTCTTT.

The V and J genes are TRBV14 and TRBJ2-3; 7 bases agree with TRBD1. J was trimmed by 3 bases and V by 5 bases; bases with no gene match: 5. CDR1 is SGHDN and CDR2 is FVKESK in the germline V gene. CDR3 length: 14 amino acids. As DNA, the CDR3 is TGTGCCAGCAGCGACAGGGCCCTTACAGATACGCAGTATTTT. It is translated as CASSDRALTDTQYF.

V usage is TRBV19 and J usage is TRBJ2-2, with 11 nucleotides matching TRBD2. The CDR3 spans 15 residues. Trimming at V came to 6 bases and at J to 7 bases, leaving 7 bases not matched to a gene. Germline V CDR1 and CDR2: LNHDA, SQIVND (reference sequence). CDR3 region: CASSVAGGQVGELFF. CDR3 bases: TGTGCCAGTAGCGTAGCGGGGGGGCAGGTCGGGGAGCTGTTTTTT.

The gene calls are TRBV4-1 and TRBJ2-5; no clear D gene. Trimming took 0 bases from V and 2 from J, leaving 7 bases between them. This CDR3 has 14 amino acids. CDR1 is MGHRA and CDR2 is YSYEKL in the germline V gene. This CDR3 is CASSQDLSQETQYF. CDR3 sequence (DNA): TGCGCCAGCAGCCAAGATCTTAGTCAAGAGACCCAGTACTTC.

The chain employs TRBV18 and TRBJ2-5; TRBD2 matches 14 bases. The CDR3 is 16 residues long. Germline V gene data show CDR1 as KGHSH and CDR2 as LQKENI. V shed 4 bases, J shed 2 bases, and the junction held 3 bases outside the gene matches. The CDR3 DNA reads TGTGCCAGCTCACTTGGGACTAGCGGGGGACAAGAGACCCAGTACTTC. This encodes CASSLGTSGGQETQYF.

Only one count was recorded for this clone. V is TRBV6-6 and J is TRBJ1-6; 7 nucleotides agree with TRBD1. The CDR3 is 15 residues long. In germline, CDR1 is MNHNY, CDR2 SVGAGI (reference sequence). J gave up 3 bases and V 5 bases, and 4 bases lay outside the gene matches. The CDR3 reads CASSEGQFYNSPLHF. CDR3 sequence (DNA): TGTGCCAGCAGTGAGGGACAGTTCTATAATTCACCCCTCCACTTT.

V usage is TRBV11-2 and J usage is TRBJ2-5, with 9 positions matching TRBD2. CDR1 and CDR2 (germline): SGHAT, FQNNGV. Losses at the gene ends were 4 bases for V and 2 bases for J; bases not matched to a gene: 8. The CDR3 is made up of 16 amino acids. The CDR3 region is CASSSLAGGPQETQYF. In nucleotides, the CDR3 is TGTGCCAGCAGCTCTCTCGCGGGGGGGCCTCAAGAGACCCAGTACTTC.

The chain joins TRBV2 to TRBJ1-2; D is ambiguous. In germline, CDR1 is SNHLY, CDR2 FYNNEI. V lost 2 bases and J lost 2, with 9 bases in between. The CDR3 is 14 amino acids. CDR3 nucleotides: TGTGCCAGCAGTGAAAGGGCGGGGAACTATGGCTACACCTTC. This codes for CASSERAGNYGYTF. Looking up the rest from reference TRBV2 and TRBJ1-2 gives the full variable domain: EPEVTQTPSHQVTQMGQEVILRCVPISNHLYFYWYRQILGQKVEFLVSFYNNEISEKSEIFDDQFSVERPDGSNFTLKIRSTKLEDSAMYFCASSERAGNYGYTFGSGTRLTVV.